The 32 T cell receptor beta chains in this list originate from one sample, sequenced in a study of blood T cell repertoires in COVID-19. The repertoire was sequenced with immunoSEQ multiplex PCR; TCRdb's copy has only in-frame clones and lacks some. This sample yields 100,000 to 120,000 clones, of which 70% to 90% are seen a single time; 6.5% to 10% belongs to the top ten. Sequences were obtained from peripheral blood. These receptors all stem from a woman in her seventies who had recovered from COVID-19.

The rearrangement joins TRBV6-2 or TRBV6-3 to TRBJ2-1; D not resolved. Trimming stripped 0 bases from V and 9 bases from J, with 9 bases between. The germline V gene has CDR1 MNHEY and CDR2 SVGEGT. The CDR3 length is 13 residues. Here the CDR3 DNA reads TGTGCCAGCAGTTACTCGAAGCCGATTGAGCAGTTCTTC. It codes for CASSYSKPIEQFF.

The chain uses TRBV28 and TRBJ2-5; D is ambiguous. The CDR3 has 14 residues. Per the germline V gene, CDR1 is MDHEN and CDR2 is SYDVKM. V was clipped by 5 bases and J by 6 bases, with 16 bases between them. The CDR3 reads CASSLVQWSQTQYF. CDR3 DNA sequence: TGTGCCAGCAGTCTAGTCCAGTGGAGCCAGACCCAGTACTTC.

The rearrangement links TRBV7-2 to TRBJ2-3; D may be TRBD2 (5 bases). This CDR3 region has 16 residues. V lost 1 base to trimming and J lost 3 bases, with 14 bases between them. Germline assignment: CDR1 SGHTA and CDR2 FQGNSA. In DNA, the CDR3 is TGTGCCAGCAGCTTAGGGGCGGGCTTTCCGACAGATACGCAGTATTTT. This translates into CASSLGAGFPTDTQYF.

The chain recombines TRBV19 with TRBJ2-7; D is perhaps TRBD2 (5 bases). Germline lookup yields CDR1 LNHDA and CDR2 SQIVND (reference sequence). Trimming took 4 bases from V and 0 from J, leaving 7 bases between them. The CDR3 spans 13 residues. This chain's CDR3 is CASSSGPSYEQYF. The DNA of the CDR3 is TGTGCCAGTAGTAGCGGGCCCTCCTACGAGCAGTACTTC.

The V gene is TRBV19, the J gene TRBJ2-1; 8 nucleotides agree with TRBD1. The CDR3 spans 17 residues. Germline V gene data show CDR1 as LNHDA and CDR2 as SQIVND (reference sequence). V was pared by 4 bases and J by 9 bases, with 17 bases of the junction left unmatched. As DNA, the CDR3 is TGTGCCAGTAGTAGTTACCTGGGGCAGGGGGCGCCCGGTGAGCAGTTCTTC. Its protein is CASSSYLGQGAPGEQFF.

The V and J genes are TRBV5-4 and TRBJ1-3, with 9 nucleotides matching TRBD1. The CDR3 loop spans 15 amino acids. Trimming cost V 4 bases and J 4 bases; bases outside gene matches: 6. Germline CDR1 and CDR2: SGHNT and YYREEE (reference sequence). This CDR3 is CASSRTGGQGNTIYF. The CDR3 region has the DNA TGTGCCAGCAGCCGAACAGGGGGCCAGGGAAACACCATATATTTT.

V and J are TRBV28 and TRBJ1-1; 8 bases agree with TRBD1. This CDR3 is built from 14 residues. J was trimmed by 5 bases and V by 6 bases; bases with no gene match: 8. Germline CDR1 and CDR2: MDHEN and SYDVKM. The CDR3 coding sequence is TGTGCCAGCAGCCCAAGACAGGGGCGGACTGAAGCTTTCTTT. It codes for CASSPRQGRTEAFF.

V and J are TRBV4-3 and TRBJ1-5, with D possibly TRBD1 on 5 matching bases. Germline V gene sequence: CDR1 LGHNA, CDR2 YSLEER. This CDR3 has 16 residues. V lost 1 base and J 4 bases, leaving 14 bases between the germline ends. In DNA form, the CDR3 reads TGCGCCAGCAGCCAAGCCCTCGGCGGGGGAAATCAGCCCCAGCATTTT. It yields the protein CASSQALGGGNQPQHF.

The chain recombines TRBV13 with TRBJ1-4; a weak D match, TRBD1 (5 bases). Trimming took off 2 bases at V and 3 bases at J, with 7 bases between the two ends. This CDR3 comprises 14 residues. CDR1 is PRHDT and CDR2 is FYEKMQ in the germline V gene (reference sequence). The CDR3 sequence: CASSLRGANEKLFF. In DNA form, the CDR3 reads TGTGCCAGCAGCTTAAGGGGTGCTAATGAAAAACTGTTTTTT.

J is TRBJ1-2 and V is TRBV3-1 (or the pseudogene TRBV3-2), with D possibly being TRBD1 (5 bases). The CDR3 consists of 12 residues. Trimming cost V 3 bases and J 8 bases, with 10 bases left between them. The V gene's germline CDR1 is LGHDT and CDR2 YNNKEL (reference sequence). This chain's CDR3 is CASSQRTQGYTF. The DNA of the CDR3 is TGTGCCAGCAGCCAGAGGACACAAGGCTACACCTTC.

The CDR3 region is CASSFASRSGTQYF. The DNA of the CDR3 is TGTGCCAGCAGTTTTGCTAGCCGCTCGGGGACCCAGTACTTC. This chain joins TRBV28 and TRBJ2-5; perhaps TRBD2 as D (5 bases). This CDR3 comprises 14 residues. V was cut by 3 bases and J by 7 bases, with 15 bases left in between. In germline, CDR1 is MDHEN, CDR2 SYDVKM.

The J gene is TRBJ1-2, the V gene TRBV7-9; no reliable D call. Germline CDR1 and CDR2: SEHNR and FQNEAQ (reference sequence). The V and J ends lost 0 bases and 6 bases respectively, with 14 bases between them. CDR3 length: 15 amino acids. The CDR3 nucleotides are TGTGCCAGCAGCTTAGCGGGCGAGGGCCCCAATGGCTACACCTTC. This sequence encodes CASSLAGEGPNGYTF.

The rearrangement links TRBV28 to TRBJ1-1; 7 bases are shared with TRBD1. CDR3 length equals 16 residues. Germline-derived CDR1 and CDR2 are MDHEN and SYDVKM. Losses at the gene ends were 3 bases for V and 3 bases for J; bases not matched to a gene: 10. The CDR3 bases are TGTGCCAGCAGTTTTGCACACAGGGGCTGGGACACTGAAGCTTTCTTT. It encodes CASSFAHRGWDTEAFF.

The rearrangement joins TRBV28 to TRBJ1-2; 8 bases fit TRBD1. V lost 6 bases and J lost 8; bases outside the gene matches: 8. This CDR3 region has 13 residues. CDR1 is MDHEN, CDR2 SYDVKM, per germline. The CDR3 bases are TGTGCCAGCAGGCAGGGGGCGAAGGGAGGCTACACCTTC. It is translated as CASRQGAKGGYTF.

The CDR3 DNA follows: TGTGCCAGCAGGGGTAGACACTCTGGGGCCAACGTCCTGACTTTC. It encodes CASRGRHSGANVLTF. The chain carries TRBV6-5 and TRBJ2-6; D remains unclear. CDR1 is MNHEY, CDR2 SVGAGI, per germline. V dropped 6 bases and J dropped 0 bases, with 9 bases sitting between them. CDR3 length: 15 amino acids.

The gene calls are TRBV10-3 and TRBJ1-5; maybe TRBD1 (5 bases). V lost 4 bases and J 5 bases, leaving 12 bases between the germline ends. This CDR3 region has 14 residues. In germline, CDR1 is ENHRY, CDR2 SYGVKD. CDR3 sequence (DNA): TGTGCCATCAGTGTTTTAGGGGTGGATCAGCCCCAGCATTTT. Residues: CAISVLGVDQPQHF.

Remarks on this clone: A read error may account for a junction end that differs from germline. This sequence joins TRBV5-1 and TRBJ2-5; 14 nucleotides agree with TRBD2. This CDR3 contains 17 residues. The germline V gene has CDR1 SGHRS and CDR2 YFSETQ. Here the CDR3 reads CASSPPGTSGGPEIQYF. CDR3 bases: TGCGCCAGCAGCCCTCCCGGGACTAGCGGGGGACCAGAGATCCAGTACTTC.

The genes are TRBV6-2 or TRBV6-3 and TRBJ1-1; D is uncertain. Trimming left V 2 bases short and J 1 base short, with 5 bases between. The V gene's germline CDR1 is MNHEY and CDR2 SVGEGT. This CDR3 has 13 residues. CDR3 sequence (DNA): TGTGCCAGCAGTTACGGGCGGAACACTGAAGCTTTCTTT. Translation: CASSYGRNTEAFF.

This clone showed up just once. The chain has TRBV7-2 and TRBJ2-4, with D unclear. The V and J ends lost 5 bases and 6 bases respectively, with 8 bases between them. There are 12 residues in the CDR3. Germline-derived CDR1 and CDR2 are SGHTA and FQGNSA. CDR3 sequence reads: CASSLYRNIQYF. CDR3 DNA sequence: TGTGCCAGCAGCCTGTACAGAAACATTCAGTACTTC.

The chain combines TRBV5-4 with TRBJ2-4; tentatively, D is TRBD2 (5 bases). There are 15 residues in the CDR3. The V end lost 4 bases, the J end lost 0 bases, and 11 bases lay between the germline ends. Germline CDR1 is SGHNT and CDR2 is YYREEE (reference sequence). CDR3 sequence: CASSPVGLAKNIQYF. The CDR3 DNA sequence: TGTGCCAGCAGCCCTGTCGGACTAGCCAAAAACATTCAGTACTTC.

The chain is built from TRBV19 and TRBJ1-2; perhaps TRBD1 as D (5 bases). This CDR3 comprises 13 residues. CDR1 is LNHDA and CDR2 is SQIVND in the germline V gene (reference sequence). V was clipped by 4 bases and J by 4 bases, with 10 bases between them. The CDR3 bases are TGTGCCAGTAGTAAAGGCAGGGCCTATGGCTACACCTTC. It encodes CASSKGRAYGYTF.

The J gene is TRBJ1-5, the V gene TRBV3-1 (or the pseudogene TRBV3-2); D gene unclear. CDR1 is LGHDT, CDR2 YNNKEL, per germline (reference sequence). V was cut by 1 base and J by 7 bases, with 11 bases left in between. This CDR3 is built from 14 residues. In DNA, the CDR3 is TGTGCCAGCAGCCAAGGGCCCTACGGGCAGCCCCAGCATTTT. Its translation is CASSQGPYGQPQHF.

The V call is TRBV5-1, the J call TRBJ2-3; TRBD1 might be the D (5 bases). The V gene lost 4 bases and the J gene lost 2 bases, with 11 bases spanning the gap. The CDR3 is made up of 14 amino acids. Germline values: CDR1 SGHRS, CDR2 YFSETQ. CDR3 in amino acids: CASSASGYTDTQYF. The CDR3 region has the DNA TGCGCCAGCAGCGCGTCAGGGTACACAGATACGCAGTATTTT.

This chain connects TRBV6-5 to TRBJ1-6, with TRBD1 identical over 7 bases. Germline lookup yields CDR1 MNHEY and CDR2 SVGAGI. CDR3 length equals 14 residues. J was trimmed by 7 bases and V by 10 bases; bases with no gene match: 10. The CDR3 region is CATLQGQENSPLHF. The CDR3, as DNA: TGTGCCACTCTTCAAGGACAGGAAAATTCACCCCTCCACTTT.

The genes are TRBV5-1 and TRBJ1-1; TRBD1 matches 8 bases. The germline V gene encodes CDR1 SGHRS and CDR2 YFSETQ. Germline trimming cut 2 bases from V and 2 bases from J; bases unmatched to any gene: 11. The CDR3 consists of 17 residues. The CDR3 loop is CASSFGQGGDLNTEAFF. The CDR3 DNA follows: TGCGCCAGCAGCTTCGGACAGGGAGGGGACTTAAACACTGAAGCTTTCTTT.

The chain couples TRBV11-2 to TRBJ2-5; 8 positions agree with TRBD1. With V trimmed by 0 bases and J by 5 bases, 11 bases remained unmatched. CDR1 and CDR2 (germline): SGHAT, FQNNGV. The CDR3 totals 17 residues. CDR3 residues: CASSLDSRTGSGETQYF. The DNA for the CDR3 is TGTGCCAGCAGCTTAGATTCCAGGACAGGGAGTGGGGAGACCCAGTACTTC.

This sequence joins TRBV2 and TRBJ1-5; D may be TRBD1 (6 bases). The CDR3 spans 14 residues. Germline V gene lookup returns CDR1 SNHLY and CDR2 FYNNEI. Trimming took off 6 bases at V and 5 bases at J, with 14 bases between the two ends. CDR3 region: CASSRQVGDQPQHF. In DNA form, the CDR3 reads TGTGCCAGCAGCCGACAGGTAGGGGATCAGCCCCAGCATTTT.

The J gene is TRBJ2-3, the V gene TRBV6-6, with 10 bases that match TRBD2. The CDR3 totals 13 residues. Trimming at V came to 5 bases and at J to 5 bases, leaving 1 base not matched to a gene. Germline V gene sequence: CDR1 MNHNY, CDR2 SVGAGI (reference sequence). The CDR3 loop reads CASSPSGRDTQYF. For the CDR3, the DNA is TGTGCCAGCAGTCCTAGCGGGAGAGATACGCAGTATTTT.

The chain employs TRBV4-1 and TRBJ2-7; 7 bases align to TRBD1. With 3 bases clipped from V and 4 bases from J, the junction kept 9 bases outside the gene matches. This CDR3 has 15 residues. Germline V gives CDR1 MGHRA, CDR2 YSYEKL. CDR3 coding DNA: TGCGCCAGCAGCCAGGACGACAGGGAAATATACGAGCAGTACTTC. Translating it yields CASSQDDREIYEQYF.

This sequence joins TRBV6-5 and TRBJ1-2; D is ambiguous. Per the germline V gene, CDR1 is MNHEY and CDR2 is SVGAGI. Trimming pared 0 bases from V and 6 bases from J, leaving 8 bases between. This CDR3 contains 13 residues. The CDR3 DNA reads TGTGCCAGCAGTTACTCCCCGGAGGATGGCTACACCTTC. Its translation: CASSYSPEDGYTF.

This rearrangement joins TRBV24-1 to TRBJ2-3; 8 nucleotides match TRBD1. V shed 0 bases and J 9 bases; nucleotides not matched to a gene: 13. CDR1 and CDR2 from the germline V gene are KGHDR and SFDVKD. The CDR3 is 17 amino acids. The CDR3 sequence: CATSDLGSPGQEDTQYF. The CDR3 DNA is TGTGCCACCAGTGATTTGGGGTCCCCGGGACAGGAGGACACGCAGTATTTT.

V is TRBV5-1 and J is TRBJ2-3; 8 bases line up with TRBD2. Trimming cost V 2 bases and J 4 bases; bases outside gene matches: 6. From germline, CDR1 is SGHRS and CDR2 YFSETQ. The CDR3 extends over 15 amino acids. CDR3 in DNA: TGCGCCAGCAGCTTATACAGCGGGAGACCAGATACGCAGTATTTT. Translation gives CASSLYSGRPDTQYF.